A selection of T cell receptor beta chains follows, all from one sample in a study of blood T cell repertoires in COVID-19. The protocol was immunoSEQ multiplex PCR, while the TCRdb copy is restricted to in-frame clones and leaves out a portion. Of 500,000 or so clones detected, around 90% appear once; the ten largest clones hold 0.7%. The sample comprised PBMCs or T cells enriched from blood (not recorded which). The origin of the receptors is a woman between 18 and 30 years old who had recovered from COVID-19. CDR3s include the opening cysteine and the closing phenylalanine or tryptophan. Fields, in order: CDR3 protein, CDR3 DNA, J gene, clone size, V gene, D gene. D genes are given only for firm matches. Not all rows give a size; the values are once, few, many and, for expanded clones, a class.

CDR3aa: CASKPTGSSYNSPLHF; CDR3nt: TGTGCCAGCAAACCAACAGGGAGCTCCTATAATTCACCCCTCCACTTT; j_gene: TRBJ1-6; abundance: -; v_gene: TRBV28; d_gene: -
CDR3aa: CASGLTGGYEQYF; CDR3nt: TGTGCTAGTGGTCTCACAGGGGGATACGAGCAGTACTTC; j_gene: TRBJ2-7; abundance: -; v_gene: TRBV12-5; d_gene: TRBD1
CDR3aa: CASSQGGSNTDTQYF; CDR3nt: TGTGCCAGCAGCCAAGGGGGCAGCAACACAGATACGCAGTATTTT; j_gene: TRBJ2-3; abundance: -; v_gene: TRBV3-1/TRBV3-2; d_gene: -
CDR3aa: CASSLGLNTGELFF; CDR3nt: TGCGCCAGCAGCTTGGGCCTAAACACCGGGGAGCTGTTTTTT; j_gene: TRBJ2-2; abundance: -; v_gene: TRBV5-1; d_gene: -
CDR3aa: CASSFGQGRDEKLFF; CDR3nt: TGCGCCAGCAGCTTCGGACAGGGGAGGGATGAAAAACTGTTTTTT; j_gene: TRBJ1-4; abundance: -; v_gene: TRBV5-1; d_gene: TRBD1
CDR3aa: CASSRRTGGTEAFF; CDR3nt: TGCGCCAGCAGCCGGAGGACAGGGGGCACTGAAGCTTTCTTT; j_gene: TRBJ1-1; abundance: -; v_gene: TRBV5-1; d_gene: TRBD1
CDR3aa: CAPHRVGASYEQYF; CDR3nt: TGTGCCCCCCACCGGGTGGGGGCATCCTACGAGCAGTACTTC; j_gene: TRBJ2-7; abundance: -; v_gene: TRBV27; d_gene: -
CDR3aa: CASSEYVAQGHTEAFF; CDR3nt: TGTGCCAGCAGTGAATATGTAGCACAGGGACACACTGAAGCTTTCTTT; j_gene: TRBJ1-1; abundance: -; v_gene: TRBV6-1; d_gene: -
CDR3aa: CASRPPIRGAVSAFF; CDR3nt: TGTGCAAGTCGCCCCCCGATTCGGGGGGCAGTGAGTGCTTTCTTT; j_gene: TRBJ1-1; abundance: once; v_gene: TRBV12-2; d_gene: -
CDR3aa: CASSLGGYRDLSYEQYF; CDR3nt: TGTGCCAGCAGCTTGGGGGGATACAGGGATCTCTCCTACGAGCAGTACTTC; j_gene: TRBJ2-7; abundance: -; v_gene: TRBV5-5; d_gene: -
CDR3aa: CASSLDGAPQHF; CDR3nt: TGTGCCAGCAGCCTTGACGGAGCGCCCCAGCATTTT; j_gene: TRBJ1-5; abundance: -; v_gene: TRBV12-3/TRBV12-4; d_gene: -
CDR3aa: CATSDPQTDSHGYTF; CDR3nt: TGTGCCACCAGTGACCCCCAAACGGACAGCCATGGCTACACCTTC; j_gene: TRBJ1-2; abundance: -; v_gene: TRBV24-1; d_gene: -
CDR3aa: CASSLEMASSYNEQFF; CDR3nt: TGTGCCAGCAGCTTAGAGATGGCAAGCTCCTACAATGAGCAGTTCTTC; j_gene: TRBJ2-1; abundance: -; v_gene: TRBV11-2; d_gene: -
CDR3aa: CASREKDRIKISNQPQHF; CDR3nt: TGTGCCAGCAGGGAAAAGGACAGGATTAAGATTAGCAATCAGCCCCAGCATTTT; j_gene: TRBJ1-5; abundance: few; v_gene: TRBV6-1; d_gene: TRBD1
CDR3aa: CASSYVRGSTEAFF; CDR3nt: TGTGCCAGCAGTTACGTCAGGGGCTCCACTGAAGCTTTCTTT; j_gene: TRBJ1-1; abundance: -; v_gene: TRBV6-5; d_gene: -
CDR3aa: CASSLAGTGFGYTF; CDR3nt: TGTGCCAGCAGCTTAGCGGGGACAGGGTTTGGCTACACCTTC; j_gene: TRBJ1-2; abundance: few; v_gene: TRBV7-6; d_gene: TRBD1
CDR3aa: CASSESASGSGNTIYF; CDR3nt: TGTGCCAGCAGTGAATCGGCGTCAGGGTCTGGAAACACCATATATTTT; j_gene: TRBJ1-3; abundance: -; v_gene: TRBV2; d_gene: -
CDR3aa: CASSLSAPVGGGQPQHF; CDR3nt: TGTGCCAGCAGCTTATCGGCCCCAGTGGGGGGGGGTCAGCCCCAGCATTTT; j_gene: TRBJ1-5; abundance: -; v_gene: TRBV7-8; d_gene: -
CDR3aa: CSVCFARKPNEQFF; CDR3nt: TGCAGCGTTTGTTTCGCCCGAAAGCCCAATGAGCAGTTCTTC; j_gene: TRBJ2-1; abundance: -; v_gene: TRBV29-1; d_gene: -
CDR3aa: CASSPGLNINTGELFF; CDR3nt: TGTGCCAGCAGCCCGGGACTTAATATTAACACCGGGGAGCTGTTTTTT; j_gene: TRBJ2-2; abundance: -; v_gene: TRBV11-3; d_gene: -
CDR3aa: CSVAGVRVGQYF; CDR3nt: TGCAGCGTTGCGGGAGTCCGCGTCGGGCAGTACTTC; j_gene: TRBJ2-7; abundance: -; v_gene: TRBV29-1; d_gene: -
CDR3aa: CASSSTGLWGYTF; CDR3nt: TGTGCCAGCAGTTCAACAGGGTTGTGGGGCTACACCTTC; j_gene: TRBJ1-2; abundance: few; v_gene: TRBV28; d_gene: -
CDR3aa: CASSQGTGGDLFSPLHF; CDR3nt: TGTGCCAGCAGCCAGGGGACAGGGGGCGATCTTTTTTCACCCCTCCACTTT; j_gene: TRBJ1-6; abundance: -; v_gene: TRBV5-8; d_gene: TRBD1
CDR3aa: CSVPPDRMETQYF; CDR3nt: TGCAGCGTCCCACCAGACAGGATGGAGACCCAGTACTTC; j_gene: TRBJ2-5; abundance: -; v_gene: TRBV29-1; d_gene: -
CDR3aa: CASSPGQGMFYGYTF; CDR3nt: TGCGCCAGCAGCCCCGGACAGGGAATGTTCTATGGCTACACCTTC; j_gene: TRBJ1-2; abundance: -; v_gene: TRBV5-1; d_gene: TRBD1
CDR3aa: CASSRAGTGSYEQYF; CDR3nt: TGTGCCAGCAGCCGGGCCGGGACAGGTTCCTACGAGCAGTACTTC; j_gene: TRBJ2-7; abundance: -; v_gene: TRBV3-1/TRBV3-2; d_gene: TRBD1
CDR3aa: CAWNRGSETEAFF; CDR3nt: TGTGCCTGGAATAGAGGCAGTGAAACTGAAGCTTTCTTT; j_gene: TRBJ1-1; abundance: -; v_gene: TRBV30; d_gene: -
CDR3aa: CASSPHDGNLNEKLFF; CDR3nt: TGTGCCAGCAGTCCCCACGACGGGAATCTTAATGAAAAACTGTTTTTT; j_gene: TRBJ1-4; abundance: -; v_gene: TRBV25-1; d_gene: -
CDR3aa: CASSIDRGTGRKRPQHF; CDR3nt: TGTGCCAGTAGTATAGATCGAGGGACAGGGAGAAAACGGCCCCAGCATTTT; j_gene: TRBJ1-5; abundance: -; v_gene: TRBV19; d_gene: TRBD1
CDR3aa: CASSLTSLNNEQFF; CDR3nt: TGTGCCAGCAGTTTGACTTCGCTCAACAATGAGCAGTTCTTC; j_gene: TRBJ2-1; abundance: few; v_gene: TRBV27; d_gene: -
CDR3aa: CAISRLDSYEQYF; CDR3nt: TGTGCCATCAGTCGACTTGACTCCTACGAGCAGTACTTC; j_gene: TRBJ2-7; abundance: -; v_gene: TRBV10-3; d_gene: -
CDR3aa: CASSEQLRDTQYF; CDR3nt: TGTGCCAGCAGCGAACAGCTACGGGATACGCAGTATTTT; j_gene: TRBJ2-3; abundance: -; v_gene: TRBV11-2; d_gene: -
CDR3aa: CASSQVLSRCSGNTIYF; CDR3nt: TGCGCCAGCAGCCAAGTTTTAAGCCGTTGTTCTGGAAACACCATATATTTT; j_gene: TRBJ1-3; abundance: few; v_gene: TRBV4-1; d_gene: -
CDR3aa: CASSPTRGYNEQFF; CDR3nt: TGTGCCAGCAGTCCCACCAGGGGTTACAATGAGCAGTTCTTC; j_gene: TRBJ2-1; abundance: -; v_gene: TRBV27; d_gene: -
CDR3aa: CASSLATGILYEQYF; CDR3nt: TGCGCCAGCAGCCTGGCGACAGGGATCCTTTACGAGCAGTACTTC; j_gene: TRBJ2-7; abundance: once; v_gene: TRBV4-1; d_gene: TRBD1
CDR3aa: CASRVGQGGGYTF; CDR3nt: TGTGCCAGCAGGGTGGGACAGGGAGGTGGCTACACCTTC; j_gene: TRBJ1-2; abundance: -; v_gene: TRBV12-3/TRBV12-4; d_gene: TRBD1
CDR3aa: CASSWDSYEQYF; CDR3nt: TGTGCCAGCAGCTGGGACAGCTACGAGCAGTACTTC; j_gene: TRBJ2-7; abundance: -; v_gene: TRBV7-9; d_gene: TRBD1
CDR3aa: CASSYPRDRIYEQYF; CDR3nt: TGTGCCAGCAGTTACCCGAGGGACAGGATCTACGAGCAGTACTTC; j_gene: TRBJ2-7; abundance: once; v_gene: TRBV6-2/TRBV6-3; d_gene: TRBD1
CDR3aa: CASSGQIINEKLFF; CDR3nt: TGTGCCAGTTCGGGACAGATAATTAATGAAAAACTGTTTTTT; j_gene: TRBJ1-4; abundance: -; v_gene: TRBV19; d_gene: TRBD1
CDR3aa: CASSYGGPREGYEQYF; CDR3nt: TGCGCCAGCAGCTATGGGGGTCCCCGGGAGGGGTACGAGCAGTACTTC; j_gene: TRBJ2-7; abundance: -; v_gene: TRBV5-1; d_gene: TRBD2
CDR3aa: CASSERVDSPIQPQHF; CDR3nt: TGTGCCAGCAGTGAAAGGGTGGACAGCCCAATTCAGCCCCAGCATTTT; j_gene: TRBJ1-5; abundance: -; v_gene: TRBV6-1; d_gene: -
CDR3aa: CASRVGQGSYNEQFF; CDR3nt: TGCGCCAGCAGGGTAGGACAGGGCTCCTACAATGAGCAGTTCTTC; j_gene: TRBJ2-1; abundance: -; v_gene: TRBV5-1; d_gene: TRBD1
CDR3aa: CASSVSGAGGKDEQFF; CDR3nt: TGTGCCAGCAGCGTATCAGGGGCGGGGGGCAAGGATGAGCAGTTCTTC; j_gene: TRBJ2-1; abundance: -; v_gene: TRBV9; d_gene: TRBD2
CDR3aa: CASSQISETGAHGYTF; CDR3nt: TGTGCCAGCAGCCAGATCTCAGAGACAGGGGCACATGGCTACACCTTC; j_gene: TRBJ1-2; abundance: -; v_gene: TRBV3-1/TRBV3-2; d_gene: TRBD1
CDR3aa: CASRGLGGAPNSPLHF; CDR3nt: TGTGCCAGTAGAGGGTTGGGGGGGGCACCGAATTCACCCCTCCACTTT; j_gene: TRBJ1-6; abundance: -; v_gene: TRBV19; d_gene: -
CDR3aa: CAISELGGSRETQYF; CDR3nt: TGTGCCATCAGTGAGCTGGGGGGAAGTCGAGAGACCCAGTACTTC; j_gene: TRBJ2-5; abundance: -; v_gene: TRBV10-3; d_gene: -
CDR3aa: CASSLEAGGNTIYF; CDR3nt: TGTGCCAGCAGCTTGGAAGCGGGAGGAAACACCATATATTTT; j_gene: TRBJ1-3; abundance: -; v_gene: TRBV5-6; d_gene: -